These 6 T cell receptor beta chains came from one sample sequenced in a study of blood T cells in healthy people across ages. A second PCR, run for about 7 to 11 cycles, used a sample-barcoded 5' primer plus a J-beta primer mix. TCRdb analysed the 5' RACE reads with MiXCR anew, one entry per CDR3 protein. The table records 1.5 million to 2 million distinct CDR3 sequences, roughly 50% of them present only once. The sample taken for sequencing was blood. All receptors derive from a woman between 40 and 50 years old in good health.

V and J are TRBV7-9 and TRBJ1-2; D might be TRBD1 (5 bases). Germline assignment: CDR1 SEHNR and CDR2 FQNEAQ (reference sequence). The V end lost 3 bases, the J end lost 7 bases, and 12 bases lay between the germline ends. This CDR3 spans 13 amino acids. This CDR3 reads CASSLGTEGGYTF. The CDR3 bases are TGTGCCAGCAGCTTGGGGACGGAGGGTGGCTACACCTTC.

This clonotype was seen a handful of times. V is TRBV5-6 and J is TRBJ2-7; D remains unclear. Germline V gene sequence: CDR1 SGHDT, CDR2 YYEEEE. The CDR3 is 15 amino acids. V gave up 4 bases and J gave up 2 bases, with 16 bases separating them. The CDR3: CASSNPRRRPYEQYF. The CDR3 bases are TGTGCCAGCAGCAACCCAAGGCGACGACCCTACGAGCAGTACTTC.

This clonotype was picked up a small number of times. This chain joins TRBV4-3 and TRBJ1-2; maybe TRBD1 (5 bases). Germline V gene data show CDR1 as LGHNA and CDR2 as YSLEER. Trimming pared 3 bases from V and 6 bases from J, leaving 14 bases between. This CDR3 is 14 amino acids long. DNA of the CDR3: TGCGCCAGCAGCCACTCAGGGTTTGGAGATGGCTACACCTTC. Its protein product is CASSHSGFGDGYTF.

The rearrangement links TRBV5-1 to TRBJ2-1, with 13 bases that match TRBD2. The J call may be mistaken, given a closer DNA end match to TRBJ2-7. Germline CDR1 and CDR2: SGHRS and YFSETQ. The CDR3 length is 15 residues. CDR3: CASSPTSGGTNEQYF. The CDR3 DNA reads as TGCGCCAGCAGCCCGACTAGCGGGGGGACCAATGAGCAGTACTTC.

This clonotype was observed a few times. This chain joins TRBV9 and TRBJ2-3; TRBD2 agrees at 12 bases. After removal of 4 bases from V and 5 bases from J, the junction contained 8 bases not matched to a gene. Germline CDR1 is SGDLS and CDR2 is YYNGEE. The CDR3 extends over 16 amino acids. CDR3 coding DNA: TGTGCCAGCAGCCCTCGACTAGCGGGGGTGGGAGATACGCAGTATTTT. The encoded protein is CASSPRLAGVGDTQYF. The entire variable domain, with the rest obtained from reference TRBV9 and TRBJ2-3, is as follows: DSGVTQTPKHLITATGQRVTLRCSPRSGDLSVYWYQQSLDQGLQFLIQYYNGEERAKGNILERFSAQQFPDLHSELNLSSLELGDSALYFCASSPRLAGVGDTQYFGPGTRLTVL.

This clonotype occurred many times. V gene TRBV12-3 or TRBV12-4 combines with J gene TRBJ2-3; 9 bases map to TRBD1. V trimming: 1 base; J trimming: 6 bases; junction bases outside the gene matches: 5. This CDR3 has 15 amino acids. CDR3 DNA: TGTGCCAGCAGTTTAGGGGGACAGGGAGCGGATACGCAGTATTTT. Its translation: CASSLGGQGADTQYF.